This T cell receptor (beta chain) is drawn from a study of cytomegalovirus exposure and HLA in healthy donors. Overall study: A later analysis reported the 90 to 150 validation repertoires used the same platform as the roughly 700 first-cohort repertoires. Study findings and constraints: The tendency of first-cohort TCR clusters to co-occur in the 120 or so validation repertoires was the finding of a later analysis.

The assay was immunoSEQ multiplex PCR, and TCRdb's table has in-frame clones only and misses some. The sample holds roughly 150,000 clones, approximately 80% seen once. Germline loops: CDR1 MGHRA, CDR2 YSYEKL. This CDR3 comprises 16 residues. V trimming: 3 bases; J trimming: 1 base; junction bases outside the gene matches: 5. A note on this clone: The antigen remains undetermined.

The source of this sequence is a young man in good health and CMV-seropositive. The gene calls are TRBV4-1 and TRBJ1-5, with 8 bases matching TRBD1. Sequencing was performed on PBMCs. DNA of the CDR3: TGCGCCAGCAGCCACCGGACAGGGAGCAGCAATCAGCCCCAGCATTTT. Protein sequence: CASSHRTGSSNQPQHF.